These 27 T cell receptor beta chains were all obtained from the same sample, sequenced in a study of T cells in Graves' hyperthyroidism and ophthalmopathy. Amplified TCR beta CDR3 regions came from RNA transcripts. HTBI primers were employed in a first-round RT-PCR of the TCR CDR3. TCRdb used MiXCR to reprocess the multiplex PCR reads, holding one entry per CDR3 protein. This sample carries approximately 620,000 distinct CDR3 sequences, roughly 13% of them seen once, and the ten largest clones take approximately 5.7%. The sequenced sample was blood. The receptor set was obtained from a woman aged 25 to 39 with Graves' hyperthyroidism that later progressed to Graves' ophthalmopathy.

CDR3 loop: CASSRGGRSDTQYF. Here the CDR3 DNA reads TGTGCCAGCAGCCGGGGCGGGAGGTCAGATACGCAGTATTTT. The V gene is TRBV3-1, the J gene TRBJ2-3; TRBD2 agrees at 8 bases. In germline, CDR1 is LGHDT, CDR2 YNNKEL (reference sequence). V shed 4 bases and J 4 bases; nucleotides not matched to a gene: 4. This CDR3 is built from 14 residues.

In this sample, this clonotype turned up a few times. V and J are TRBV9 and TRBJ2-1, with TRBD2 matching 8 bases. Germline trimming cut 1 base from V and 8 bases from J; bases unmatched to any gene: 14. Looked up from germline, CDR1 is SGDLS and CDR2 is YYNGEE. The length of the CDR3 is 17 residues. The CDR3 is CASSVIGGAGERDEQFF. In DNA form, the CDR3 reads TGTGCCAGCAGCGTAATCGGGGGGGCGGGAGAAAGGGATGAGCAGTTCTTC.

This clonotype was seen many times. The V and J genes are TRBV11-3 and TRBJ2-2, with 11 bases fitting TRBD2. The CDR3 consists of 17 residues. Trimming took 0 bases from V and 6 from J; bases not matched to a gene: 6. Germline lookup yields CDR1 SGHNT and CDR2 YENEEA. Here the CDR3 DNA reads TGTGCCAGCAGCTTAGATGCACTAGCGGGAGTTTCCGGGGAGCTGTTTTTT. Amino acids: CASSLDALAGVSGELFF.

This clonotype was observed many times. The V gene is TRBV11-2, the J gene TRBJ2-7, with D perhaps matching TRBD2 (5 bases). Trimming removed 3 bases at V and 5 bases at J, with 11 bases between. This CDR3 region has 13 residues. The germline V gene has CDR1 SGHAT and CDR2 FQNNGV. This chain's CDR3 is CASSFISGNEQYF. In DNA, the CDR3 is TGTGCCAGCAGCTTCATCTCGGGAAACGAGCAGTACTTC.

This clonotype was counted many times. V gene TRBV2 combines with J gene TRBJ2-3, with D maybe TRBD2 (5 bases). The CDR3 is 15 residues long. The V gene's germline CDR1 is SNHLY and CDR2 FYNNEI. V was cut by 5 bases and J by 4 bases, with 16 bases left in between. CDR3 nucleotide sequence: TGTGCCAGCAGTTCCGGGCTGGGAGAGGCAGATACGCAGTATTTT. Its translation is CASSSGLGEADTQYF.

This clonotype was recorded at least ten times. This chain connects TRBV24-1 to TRBJ1-5; D is perhaps TRBD1 (5 bases). This CDR3 spans 14 amino acids. V was cut by 2 bases and J by 1 base, with 5 bases left in between. The germline CDR1 and CDR2 sequences are KGHDR and SFDVKD. The CDR3 DNA sequence: TGTGCCACCAGTGATTGGGGGAGCAATCAGCCCCAGCATTTT. It specifies CATSDWGSNQPQHF.

The CDR3 DNA sequence: TGTGCCAGCAGTTTGGAGGGTCCGAGAGAGCAGTACTTC. It codes for CASSLEGPREQYF. The V gene is TRBV28, the J gene TRBJ2-7; a possible D gene is TRBD2 (6 bases). CDR3 length: 13 residues. V was clipped by 3 bases and J by 7 bases, with 13 bases between them. Germline V lookup: CDR1 MDHEN, CDR2 SYDVKM.

Many counts were recorded for this clonotype. The CDR3 sequence is CASSLYGPASGNTIYF. In DNA form, the CDR3 reads TGTGCCAGCAGTTTATACGGGCCAGCCTCTGGAAACACCATATATTTT. The genes are TRBV28 and TRBJ1-3; D gene uncertain. Germline assignment: CDR1 MDHEN and CDR2 SYDVKM. V dropped 1 base and J dropped 0 bases, with 10 bases sitting between them. The CDR3 length is 16 residues.

This clonotype was seen repeatedly, ten times or more. V usage is TRBV5-1 and J usage is TRBJ2-1; D is unclear. Trimming removed 1 base from V and 2 bases from J, with 4 bases in between. Germline V CDR1 and CDR2: SGHRS, YFSETQ. The CDR3 spans 13 residues. The CDR3 region is CASSLSTYNEQFF. The CDR3, as DNA: TGCGCCAGCAGCTTGTCAACCTACAATGAGCAGTTCTTC.

As to this clonotype: A clone one base away is much larger, so this may be a read error. The chain joins TRBV7-9 to TRBJ2-5, with D tentatively TRBD2 (5 bases). There are 17 residues in the CDR3. V dropped 5 bases and J dropped 1 base, with 20 bases sitting between them. Looked up from germline, CDR1 is SEHNR and CDR2 is FQNEAQ (reference sequence). This CDR3 is CASSQGSSGPFQETQYF. DNA of the CDR3: TGTGCCAGCAGCCAAGGTTCGAGCGGACCTTTCCAAGAGACCCAGTACTTC. The entire variable domain, with the rest obtained from reference TRBV7-9 and TRBJ2-5, is as follows: DTGVSQNPRHKITKRGQNVTFRCDPISEHNRLYWYRQTLGQGPEFLTYFQNEAQLEKSRLLSDRFSAERPKGSFSTLEIQRTEQGDSAMYLCASSQGSSGPFQETQYFGPGTRLLVL.

This clonotype was counted at least ten times. This chain connects TRBV20-1 to TRBJ1-2; maybe TRBD1 (5 bases). This CDR3 comprises 15 residues. Germline CDR1 DFQATT, CDR2 SNEGSKA (reference sequence). The V gene lost 5 bases and the J gene lost 0 bases, with 16 bases spanning the gap. CDR3 in DNA: TGCAGTGCTGATCCATTGGACACTGCTAACTATGGCTACACCTTC. Its protein product is CSADPLDTANYGYTF.

This clonotype has ten or more counts. The chain carries TRBV29-1 and TRBJ1-4; tentatively, D is TRBD1 (5 bases). The CDR3 consists of 13 residues. CDR1 is SQVTM and CDR2 is ANQGSEA in the germline V gene. The V end was cut by 4 bases, the J end by 12 bases, with 18 bases between. CDR3 nucleotides: TGCAGCGTTGCCGACGCAGTCCAGGGAGAACTGTTTTTT. It codes for CSVADAVQGELFF. Full variable domain (rest looked up from reference TRBV29-1 and TRBJ1-4): SAVISQKPSRDICQRGTSLTIQCQVDSQVTMMFWYRQQPGQSLTLIATANQGSEATYESGFVIDKFPISRPNLTFSTLTVSNMSPEDSSIYLCSVADAVQGELFFGSGTQLSVL.

This clonotype has at least ten counts. The rearrangement links TRBV7-9 to TRBJ2-1; 7 nucleotides line up with TRBD1. CDR1 is SEHNR, CDR2 FQNEAQ, per germline (reference sequence). The ends lost 4 bases at V and 4 bases at J; junction bases unmatched: 7. The CDR3 length is 15 residues. The CDR3 sequence: CASSYSGTAYNEQFF. Here the CDR3 DNA reads TGTGCCAGCAGCTACTCCGGGACAGCTTACAATGAGCAGTTCTTC. The variable domain in full, with the rest retrieved from reference TRBV7-9 and TRBJ2-1, is DTGVSQNPRHKITKRGQNVTFRCDPISEHNRLYWYRQTLGQGPEFLTYFQNEAQLEKSRLLSDRFSAERPKGSFSTLEIQRTEQGDSAMYLCASSYSGTAYNEQFFGPGTRLTVL.

This clonotype has a count of ten or more. The chain employs TRBV7-2 and TRBJ1-1; D call uncertain. CDR1 and CDR2 (germline): SGHTA, FQGNSA. Trimming took off 5 bases at V and 7 bases at J, with 17 bases between the two ends. CDR3 length: 14 residues. The CDR3 sequence: CASSNGPWESEAFF. The CDR3 DNA follows: TGTGCCAGCAGCAACGGACCCTGGGAAAGTGAAGCTTTCTTT.

V is TRBV12-3 or TRBV12-4 and J is TRBJ1-6; TRBD1 matches 9 bases. This CDR3 spans 19 amino acids. V shed 6 bases, J shed 0 bases, and the junction held 12 bases outside the gene matches. The CDR3 region has the DNA TGTGCCAGCAGACAGGGACAGGGAACAACCAGCTCCTATAATTCACCCCTCCACTTT. As protein: CASRQGQGTTSSYNSPLHF.

This clonotype was seen at least ten times. This chain links TRBV4-3 with TRBJ2-5; perhaps TRBD2 as D (6 bases). CDR3 size: 15 residues. The germline gives CDR1 LGHNA, CDR2 YSLEER. Trimming left V 3 bases short and J 1 base short, with 12 bases between. CDR3 loop: CASSHRLGPQETQYF. CDR3 sequence (DNA): TGCGCCAGCAGCCATCGACTAGGACCCCAAGAGACCCAGTACTTC.

This clonotype has a count of ten or more. This chain links TRBV2 with TRBJ1-1, with D uncertain. The germline gives CDR1 SNHLY, CDR2 FYNNEI. V lost 10 bases to trimming and J lost 0 bases, with 15 bases between them. CDR3 length: 14 residues. CDR3 sequence: CATTRRELNTEAFF. CDR3 coding DNA: TGTGCCACCACCCGGCGGGAGTTGAACACTGAAGCTTTCTTT. Full variable domain (outside the CDR3, taken from reference TRBV2 and TRBJ1-1): EPEVTQTPSHQVTQMGQEVILRCVPISNHLYFYWYRQILGQKVEFLVSFYNNEISEKSEIFDDQFSVERPDGSNFTLKIRSTKLEDSAMYFCATTRRELNTEAFFGQGTRLTVV.

This clonotype was counted many times. This chain links TRBV2 with TRBJ1-2; weak D call: TRBD1 (6 bases). The germline V and J ends were trimmed by 5 bases and 7 bases, with 14 bases remaining between them. In germline, CDR1 is SNHLY, CDR2 FYNNEI. The CDR3 contains 13 residues. CDR3 residues: CASSRQQGSGYTF. Here the CDR3 DNA reads TGTGCCAGCAGTCGACAACAGGGCTCTGGCTACACCTTC.

This clonotype occurred many times. The genes are TRBV7-9 and TRBJ1-1; 10 nucleotides line up with TRBD1. CDR3 size: 15 residues. Germline V lookup: CDR1 SEHNR, CDR2 FQNEAQ (reference sequence). With 4 bases clipped from V and 1 base from J, the junction kept 3 bases outside the gene matches. The CDR3 is CASSSGQGENTEAFF. CDR3 DNA: TGTGCCAGCAGCTCTGGACAGGGGGAGAACACTGAAGCTTTCTTT.

The chain joins TRBV12-3 or TRBV12-4 to TRBJ2-7; 11 nucleotides match TRBD2. The junction had 8 bases not matched to a gene; V was cut back by 7 bases and J by 3 bases. The CDR3 length is 15 residues. The CDR3 loop reads CASKKTSGTLYEQYF. The CDR3 DNA is TGTGCCAGCAAAAAGACTAGCGGGACCCTCTACGAGCAGTACTTC.

This clonotype was seen at least ten times. The chain is built from TRBV30 and TRBJ1-2; no reliable D call. V shed 3 bases and J shed 2 bases, with 10 bases lying between them. Germline CDR1 GTSNPN, CDR2 SVGIG (reference sequence). This CDR3 spans 13 amino acids. In DNA form, the CDR3 reads TGTGCCTGGAGGTCTGGGCAGAACTATGGCTACACCTTC. It is translated as CAWRSGQNYGYTF.

This clonotype was picked up many times. V is TRBV6-1 and J is TRBJ2-7; TRBD2 agrees at 13 bases. The junction had 6 bases not matched to a gene; V was cut back by 6 bases and J by 4 bases. This CDR3 has 15 residues. The germline CDR1 and CDR2 sequences are MNHNS and SASEGT. CDR3 loop: CASSPGLAGLYEQYF. The DNA of the CDR3 is TGTGCCAGCAGCCCGGGACTAGCGGGACTGTACGAGCAGTACTTC.

This clonotype was counted at least ten times. The chain recombines TRBV3-1 with TRBJ1-1, with D hard to call. The CDR3 consists of 14 residues. Germline V gene sequence: CDR1 LGHDT, CDR2 YNNKEL (reference sequence). V was pared by 4 bases and J by 0 bases, with 9 bases between. CDR3 coding DNA: TGTGCCAGCAGCCGAAAGGCCATGAACACTGAAGCTTTCTTT. As protein: CASSRKAMNTEAFF.

The V gene is TRBV19, the J gene TRBJ2-2; the D is unclear. The CDR3 runs 15 residues. From germline, CDR1 is LNHDA and CDR2 SQIVND (reference sequence). The V end was cut by 3 bases, the J end by 1 base, with 9 bases between. The CDR3 sequence: CASSIHPRNTGELFF. CDR3 nucleotide sequence: TGTGCCAGTAGTATTCATCCCAGGAACACCGGGGAGCTGTTTTTT.

This clonotype was detected many times. The gene calls are TRBV12-3 or TRBV12-4 and TRBJ2-5; 8 positions match TRBD1. V trimming: 6 bases; J trimming: 4 bases; junction bases outside the gene matches: 10. The CDR3 totals 15 residues. CDR3 sequence (DNA): TGTGCCAGCAGCCCACCGGGACAGGTGGTAGAGACCCAGTACTTC. It encodes CASSPPGQVVETQYF.

This clonotype has a count of ten or more. The chain couples TRBV20-1 to TRBJ2-5; a weak D match, TRBD2 (6 bases). The CDR3 extends over 16 amino acids. Germline loops: CDR1 DFQATT, CDR2 SNEGSKA (reference sequence). V lost 0 bases, J lost 1 base, and 15 bases lay in between. CDR3 sequence reads: CSARDLGGVPQETQYF. In nucleotides, the CDR3 is TGCAGTGCTAGAGATCTGGGGGGAGTCCCCCAAGAGACCCAGTACTTC.

This clonotype was seen at least ten times. The chain combines TRBV25-1 with TRBJ1-2; D is unresolved. The V end was cut by 3 bases, the J end by 4 bases, with 9 bases between. In germline, CDR1 is MGHDK, CDR2 SYGVNS. There are 13 residues in the CDR3. The CDR3 is CASSDGVGYGYTF. In nucleotides, the CDR3 is TGTGCCAGCAGTGATGGGGTTGGCTATGGCTACACCTTC.